Detailed here is one T cell receptor beta chain. Its antigen is as yet unknown. The test was conducted at deep level. Assay: immunoSEQ multiplex PCR; the TCRdb copy retains only in-frame clones and omits some. The table shows over a million clones, with 60% to 80% occurring only once. This entry is derived from a study of shared clonotypes between healthy human individuals. Only Caucasian adults living in Nashville, Tennessee made up the donor group. Whole-study results and caveats: Among a few donors, roughly 5.4% of naive CD4 clonotypes were found in common.

Deletions cut 3 bases from V and 8 bases from J, with 10 bases between. Germline V gene sequence: CDR1 KGHSH, CDR2 LQKENI. The CDR3 runs to 13 residues. The genes are TRBV18 and TRBJ1-4; unclear D gene. Sequencing input: memory CD4+ T cells sorted from blood. Specified subset: CD45RA-negative fraction. The receptor's source is a man between 18 and 35 years old in good health. The CDR3 DNA sequence: TGTGCCAGCTCACCCCCCGTTATCGAAAAACTGTTTTTT. It specifies CASSPPVIEKLFF.